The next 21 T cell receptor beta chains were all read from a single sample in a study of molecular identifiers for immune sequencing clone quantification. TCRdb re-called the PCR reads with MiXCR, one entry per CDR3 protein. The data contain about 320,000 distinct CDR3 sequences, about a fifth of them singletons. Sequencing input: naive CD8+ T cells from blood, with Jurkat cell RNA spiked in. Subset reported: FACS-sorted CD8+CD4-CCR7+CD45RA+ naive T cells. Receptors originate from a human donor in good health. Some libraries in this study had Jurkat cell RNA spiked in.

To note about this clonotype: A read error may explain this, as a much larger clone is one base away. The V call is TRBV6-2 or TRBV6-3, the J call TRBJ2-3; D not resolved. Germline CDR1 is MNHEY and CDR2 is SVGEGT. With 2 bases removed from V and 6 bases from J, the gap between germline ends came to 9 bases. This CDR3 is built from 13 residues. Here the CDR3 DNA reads TGTGCCAGCAGTTACGTGGAGTTGGATACGCAGTATTTT. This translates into CASSYVELDTQYF.

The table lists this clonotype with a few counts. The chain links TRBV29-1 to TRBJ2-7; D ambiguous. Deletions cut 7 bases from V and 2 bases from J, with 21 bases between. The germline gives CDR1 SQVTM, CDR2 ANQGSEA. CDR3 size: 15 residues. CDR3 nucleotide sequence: TGCAGCGATAAAGTTGGCGGAAAGGCAGCCTACGAGCAGTACTTC. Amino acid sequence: CSDKVGGKAAYEQYF.

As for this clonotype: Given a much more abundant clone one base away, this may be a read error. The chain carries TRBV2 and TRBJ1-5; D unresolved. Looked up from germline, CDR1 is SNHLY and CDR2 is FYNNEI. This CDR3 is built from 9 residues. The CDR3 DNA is TGTGCCCACAATCAGCACCAGCATTTT. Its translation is CAHNQHQHF.

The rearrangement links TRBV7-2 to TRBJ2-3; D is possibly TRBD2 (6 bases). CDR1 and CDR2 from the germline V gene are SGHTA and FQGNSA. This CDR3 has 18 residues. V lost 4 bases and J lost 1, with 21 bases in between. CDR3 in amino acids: CASSSPRHLASGTDTQYF. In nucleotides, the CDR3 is TGTGCCAGCAGCTCTCCGAGACACCTTGCTAGCGGCACAGATACGCAGTATTTT.

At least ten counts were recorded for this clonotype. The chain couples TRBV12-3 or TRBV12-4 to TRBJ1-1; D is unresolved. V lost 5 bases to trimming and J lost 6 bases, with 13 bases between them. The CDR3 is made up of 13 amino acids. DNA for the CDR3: TGTGCCAGCAGTGTTGGGATGGCAGCTGAAGCTTTCTTT. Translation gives CASSVGMAAEAFF.

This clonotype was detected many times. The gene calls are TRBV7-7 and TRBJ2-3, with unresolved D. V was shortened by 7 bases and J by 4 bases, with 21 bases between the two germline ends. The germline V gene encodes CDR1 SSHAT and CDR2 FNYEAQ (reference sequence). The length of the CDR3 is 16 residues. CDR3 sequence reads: CASILTPAFHSDTQYF. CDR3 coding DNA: TGTGCCAGCATCCTGACACCGGCCTTTCATTCAGATACGCAGTATTTT.

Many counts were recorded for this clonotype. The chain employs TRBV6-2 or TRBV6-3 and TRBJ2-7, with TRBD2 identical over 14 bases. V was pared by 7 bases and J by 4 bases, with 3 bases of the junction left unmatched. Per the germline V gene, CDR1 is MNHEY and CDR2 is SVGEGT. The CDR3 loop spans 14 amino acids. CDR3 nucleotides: TGTGCCAGCACCGGACTAGCGGGAGGTTACGAGCAGTACTTC. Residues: CASTGLAGGYEQYF.

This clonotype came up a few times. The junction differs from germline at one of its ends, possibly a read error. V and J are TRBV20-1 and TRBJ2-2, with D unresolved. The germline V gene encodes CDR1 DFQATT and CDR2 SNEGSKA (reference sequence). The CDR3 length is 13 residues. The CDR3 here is CSASIANAGELFF. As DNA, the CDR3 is TGCAGTGCTAGTATCGCGAACGCCGGGGAGCTGTTTTTT.

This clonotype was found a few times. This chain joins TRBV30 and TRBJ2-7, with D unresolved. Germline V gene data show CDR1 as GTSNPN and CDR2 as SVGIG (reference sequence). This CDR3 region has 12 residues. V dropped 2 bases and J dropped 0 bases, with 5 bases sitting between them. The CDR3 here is CAWSRDSYEQYF. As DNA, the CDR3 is TGTGCCTGGAGTCGCGACTCCTACGAGCAGTACTTC.

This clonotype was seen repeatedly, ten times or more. The CDR3 loop reads CASSKGDRQSDTQYF. Written as DNA, the CDR3 is TGTGCCAGCAGCAAAGGGGACAGGCAGTCAGATACGCAGTATTTT. This rearrangement joins TRBV21-1 to TRBJ2-3; the table's D call, TRBD1, was not checked against the DNA. TRBV21-1 is a recognized pseudogene. The CDR3 runs 15 residues.

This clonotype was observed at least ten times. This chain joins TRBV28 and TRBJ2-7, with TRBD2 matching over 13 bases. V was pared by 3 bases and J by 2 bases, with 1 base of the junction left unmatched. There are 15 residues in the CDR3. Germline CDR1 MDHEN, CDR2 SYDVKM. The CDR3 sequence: CASSFGLAGAYEQYF. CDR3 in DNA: TGTGCCAGCAGTTTCGGACTAGCGGGGGCCTACGAGCAGTACTTC.

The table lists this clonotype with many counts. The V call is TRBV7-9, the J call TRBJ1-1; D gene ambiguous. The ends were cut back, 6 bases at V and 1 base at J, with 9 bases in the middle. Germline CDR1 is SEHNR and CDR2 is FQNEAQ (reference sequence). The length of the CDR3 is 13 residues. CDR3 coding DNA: TGTGCCAGCAGGGACGGACCGAACACTGAAGCTTTCTTT. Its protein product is CASRDGPNTEAFF.

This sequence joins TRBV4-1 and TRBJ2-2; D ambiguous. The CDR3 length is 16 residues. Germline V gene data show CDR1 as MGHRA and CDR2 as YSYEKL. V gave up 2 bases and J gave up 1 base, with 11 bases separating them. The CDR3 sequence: CASSQKDGWNTGELFF. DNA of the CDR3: TGCGCCAGCAGCCAAAAGGACGGTTGGAACACCGGGGAGCTGTTTTTT.

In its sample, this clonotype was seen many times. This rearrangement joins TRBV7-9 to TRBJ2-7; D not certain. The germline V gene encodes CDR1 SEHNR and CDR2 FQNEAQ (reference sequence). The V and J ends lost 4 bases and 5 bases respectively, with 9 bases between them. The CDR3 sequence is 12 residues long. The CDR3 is CASSSMLDEQYF. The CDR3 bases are TGTGCCAGCAGCTCCATGTTGGACGAGCAGTACTTC.

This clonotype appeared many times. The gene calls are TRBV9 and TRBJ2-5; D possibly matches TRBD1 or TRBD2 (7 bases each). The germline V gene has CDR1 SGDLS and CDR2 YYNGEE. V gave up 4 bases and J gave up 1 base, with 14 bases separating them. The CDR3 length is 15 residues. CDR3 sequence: CASSPRGGGQETQYF. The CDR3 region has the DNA TGTGCCAGCAGCCCCAGGGGGGGTGGCCAAGAGACCCAGTACTTC.

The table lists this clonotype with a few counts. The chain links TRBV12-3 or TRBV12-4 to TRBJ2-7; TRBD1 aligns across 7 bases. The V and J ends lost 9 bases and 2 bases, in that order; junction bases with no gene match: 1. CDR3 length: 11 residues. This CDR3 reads CASGQAYEQYF. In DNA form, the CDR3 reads TGTGCCAGTGGACAGGCCTACGAGCAGTACTTC.

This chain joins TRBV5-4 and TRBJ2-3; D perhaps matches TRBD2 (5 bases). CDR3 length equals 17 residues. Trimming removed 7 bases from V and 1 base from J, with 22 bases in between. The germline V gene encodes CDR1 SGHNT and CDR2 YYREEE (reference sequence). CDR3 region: CASRRGSEPSGTDTQYF. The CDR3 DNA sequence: TGTGCCAGCCGACGGGGTAGCGAGCCCTCTGGCACAGATACGCAGTATTTT.

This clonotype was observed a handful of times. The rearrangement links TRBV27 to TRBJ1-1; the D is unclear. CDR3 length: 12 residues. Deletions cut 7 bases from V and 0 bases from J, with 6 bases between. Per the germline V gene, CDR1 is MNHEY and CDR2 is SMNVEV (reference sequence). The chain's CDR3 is CASKKLNTEAFF. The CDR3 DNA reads TGTGCCAGCAAAAAACTGAACACTGAAGCTTTCTTT.

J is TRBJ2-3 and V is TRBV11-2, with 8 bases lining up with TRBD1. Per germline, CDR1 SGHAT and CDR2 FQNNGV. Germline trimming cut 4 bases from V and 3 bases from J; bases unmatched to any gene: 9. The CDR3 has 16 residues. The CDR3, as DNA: TGTGCCAGCAGCTCCGCCGGGACAGGCATAACAGATACGCAGTATTTT. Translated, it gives CASSSAGTGITDTQYF.

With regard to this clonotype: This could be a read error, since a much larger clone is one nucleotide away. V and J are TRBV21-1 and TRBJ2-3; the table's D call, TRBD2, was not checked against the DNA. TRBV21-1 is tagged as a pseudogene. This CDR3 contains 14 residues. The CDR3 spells CASNRVGGPYTQYF. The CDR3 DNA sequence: TGTGCCAGCAACCGCGTCGGGGGTCCCTATACGCAGTATTTT.

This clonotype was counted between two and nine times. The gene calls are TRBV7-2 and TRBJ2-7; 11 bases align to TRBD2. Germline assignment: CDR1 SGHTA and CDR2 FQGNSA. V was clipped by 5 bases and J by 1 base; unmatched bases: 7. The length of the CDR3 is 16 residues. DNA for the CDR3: TGTGCCAGCAGCACCCGACTAGCGGGAAGTTCCTACGAGCAGTACTTC. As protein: CASSTRLAGSSYEQYF.